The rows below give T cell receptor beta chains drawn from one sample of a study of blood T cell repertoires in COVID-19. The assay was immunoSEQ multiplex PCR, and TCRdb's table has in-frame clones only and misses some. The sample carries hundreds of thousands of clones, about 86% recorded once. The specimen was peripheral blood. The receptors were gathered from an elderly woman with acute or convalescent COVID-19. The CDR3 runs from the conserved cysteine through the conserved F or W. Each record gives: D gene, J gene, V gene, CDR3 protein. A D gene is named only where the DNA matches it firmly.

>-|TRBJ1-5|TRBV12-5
CASGLIQGSQHF
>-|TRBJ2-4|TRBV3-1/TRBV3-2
CASSQSRVYQNIQYF
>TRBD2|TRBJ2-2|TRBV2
CASSDPWTSGVRTGELFF
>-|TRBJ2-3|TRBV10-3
CAISDYARTDTQYF
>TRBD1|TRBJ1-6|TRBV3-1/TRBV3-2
CASSLRGQGLSPLHF
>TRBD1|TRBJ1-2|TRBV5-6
CASRNGDRDGYTF
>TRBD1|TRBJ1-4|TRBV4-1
CASSSRDRGIATNEKLFF
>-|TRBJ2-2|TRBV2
CASSGDSGELFF
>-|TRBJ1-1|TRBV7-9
CASSVRDTGTEAFF
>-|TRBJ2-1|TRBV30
CAWSVVRLAAQNEQFF
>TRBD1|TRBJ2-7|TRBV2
CASTPSGQGAYEQYF
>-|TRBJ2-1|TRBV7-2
CASSGRTSEQFF
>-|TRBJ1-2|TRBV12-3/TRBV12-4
CASTRQAVTGYTF
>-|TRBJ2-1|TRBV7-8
CASSLPVAGEYNEQFF
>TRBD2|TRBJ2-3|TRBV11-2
CASSSSSGGVADTQYF
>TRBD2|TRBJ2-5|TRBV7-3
CASSLGASSGGQETQYF
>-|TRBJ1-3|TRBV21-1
CASSLLGRSGNTIYF
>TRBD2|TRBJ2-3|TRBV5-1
CASSLASGASTDTQYF
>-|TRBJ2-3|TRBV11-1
CASSLRGTDTQYF
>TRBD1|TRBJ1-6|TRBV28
CASSQTRDRGLNNSPLHF
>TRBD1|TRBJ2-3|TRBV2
CAGNRDRGADTQYF
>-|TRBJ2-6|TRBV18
CASSLGFEAGDSSGANVLTF
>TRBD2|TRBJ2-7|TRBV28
CASSLGLAYEQYF
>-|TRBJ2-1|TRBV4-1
CASSRSVAGNEQFF
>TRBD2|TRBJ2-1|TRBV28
CASRAPGTSGNEQFF
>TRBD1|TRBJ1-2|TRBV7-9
CASSAETGGVDGYTF
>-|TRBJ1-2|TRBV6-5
CASRRDGDGAYGYTF
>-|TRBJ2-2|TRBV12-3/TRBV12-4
CASSTQGSGELFF
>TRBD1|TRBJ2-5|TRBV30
CAWIRQGGETQYF
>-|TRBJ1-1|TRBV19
CASSIGQVNTEAFF
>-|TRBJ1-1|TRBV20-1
CSALGTILAFF
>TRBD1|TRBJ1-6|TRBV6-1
CASSEGQPADSPLHF
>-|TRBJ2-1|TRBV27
CASSSTGSSYNEQFF
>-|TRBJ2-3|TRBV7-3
CASSPGGPFTDTQYF
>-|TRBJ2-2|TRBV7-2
CASSFYPNTGELFF
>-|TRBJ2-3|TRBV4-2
CASSQRLSGSTDTQYF
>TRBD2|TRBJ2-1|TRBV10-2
CASSARTSGGYNEQFF
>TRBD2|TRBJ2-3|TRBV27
CASSLTAGGRGRTDTQYF
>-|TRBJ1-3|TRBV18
CASSRRQSADTIYF
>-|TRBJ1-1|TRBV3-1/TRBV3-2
CASSQRMGLVGEAFF
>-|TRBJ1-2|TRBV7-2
CASTRGPGQGYNYGYTF
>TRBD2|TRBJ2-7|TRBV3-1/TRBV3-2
CASSLSGGLSYEQYF
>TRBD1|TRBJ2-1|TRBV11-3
CASSLDATGAYNEQFF
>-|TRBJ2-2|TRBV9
CASSVGASNTGELFF
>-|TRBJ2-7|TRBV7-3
CASTLQDSMYEQYF
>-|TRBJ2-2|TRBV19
CASSTGMNTGELFF
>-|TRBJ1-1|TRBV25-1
CASSESRGFTEAFF
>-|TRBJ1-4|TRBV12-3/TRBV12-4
CASTECKLFF
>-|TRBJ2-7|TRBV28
CASSFQGSNEQYF
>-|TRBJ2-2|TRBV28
CASSAGDFLGAGELFF
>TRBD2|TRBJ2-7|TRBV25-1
CASSGLAVREQYF
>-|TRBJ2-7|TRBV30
CAWSSGTPYEQYF
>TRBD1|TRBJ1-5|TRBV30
CAWTTGFNQPQHF
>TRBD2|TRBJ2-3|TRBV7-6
CASSPWTSGVSTDTQYF
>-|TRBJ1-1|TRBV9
CASSKTGGSQNTEVFF
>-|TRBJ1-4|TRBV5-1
CASSYGLVGAGEKLFF
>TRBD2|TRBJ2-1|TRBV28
CASSPLSGGGNEQFF
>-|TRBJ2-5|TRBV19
CASGTGETQYF
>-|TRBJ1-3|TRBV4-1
CASSQGGAQRGNTIYF